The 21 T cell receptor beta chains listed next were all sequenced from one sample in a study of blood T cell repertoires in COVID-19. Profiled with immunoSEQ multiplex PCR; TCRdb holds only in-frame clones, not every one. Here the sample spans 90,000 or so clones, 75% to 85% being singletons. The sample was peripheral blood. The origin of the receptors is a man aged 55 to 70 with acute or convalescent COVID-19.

As DNA, the CDR3 is TGCGCCAGCAGTCCTGGCCGAGGGAGGGCTAATGAAAAACTGTTTTTT. It translates to CASSPGRGRANEKLFF. The chain carries TRBV4-1 and TRBJ1-4; no definite D call. The germline V and J ends were trimmed by 6 bases and 3 bases, with 17 bases remaining between them. The CDR3 contains 16 residues. Germline CDR1 reads MGHRA; CDR2 reads YSYEKL.

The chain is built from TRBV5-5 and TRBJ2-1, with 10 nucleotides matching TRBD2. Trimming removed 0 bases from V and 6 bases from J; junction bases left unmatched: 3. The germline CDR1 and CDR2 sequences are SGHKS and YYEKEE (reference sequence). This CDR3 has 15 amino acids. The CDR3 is CASSLGSGGANEQFF. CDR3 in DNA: TGTGCCAGCAGCTTGGGCAGCGGGGGGGCCAATGAGCAGTTCTTC.

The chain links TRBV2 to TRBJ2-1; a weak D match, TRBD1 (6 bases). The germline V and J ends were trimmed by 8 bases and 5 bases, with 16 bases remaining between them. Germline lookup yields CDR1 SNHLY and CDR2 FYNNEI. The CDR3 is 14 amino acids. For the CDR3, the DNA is TGTGCCAGCGGGCCGGACAGAAAAAACAATGAGCAGTTCTTC. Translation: CASGPDRKNNEQFF.

The CDR3 region has the DNA TGTGCCAGCTCAAACCTACAGGGGAACCAAAGGGGAAACACCATATATTTT. Its translation: CASSNLQGNQRGNTIYF. This chain joins TRBV18 and TRBJ1-3; 7 bases map to TRBD1. The CDR3 contains 17 residues. Unmatched junction bases numbered 14, after V lost 5 bases and J lost 4 bases. CDR1 KGHSH and CDR2 LQKENI come from the germline V gene.

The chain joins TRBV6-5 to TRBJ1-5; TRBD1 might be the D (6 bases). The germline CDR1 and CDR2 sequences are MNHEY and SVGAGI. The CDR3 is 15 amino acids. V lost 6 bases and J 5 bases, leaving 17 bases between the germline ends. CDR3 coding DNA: TGTGCCAGCAGCCCAGGGGTCTTGTCACATCAGCCCCAGCATTTT. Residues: CASSPGVLSHQPQHF.

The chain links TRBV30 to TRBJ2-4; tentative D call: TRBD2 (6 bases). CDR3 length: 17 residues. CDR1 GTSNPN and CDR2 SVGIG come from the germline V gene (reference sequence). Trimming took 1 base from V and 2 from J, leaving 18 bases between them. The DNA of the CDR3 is TGTGCCTGGAGTGAGGGGAATGGGTGGGACTCCAAAAACATTCAGTACTTC. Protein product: CAWSEGNGWDSKNIQYF.

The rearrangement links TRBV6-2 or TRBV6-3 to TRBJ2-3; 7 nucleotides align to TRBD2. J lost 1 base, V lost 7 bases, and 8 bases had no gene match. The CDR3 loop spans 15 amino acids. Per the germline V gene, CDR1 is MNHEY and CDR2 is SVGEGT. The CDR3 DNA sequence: TGTGCCAGCACCCCGGGAGGACCCCGCACAGATACGCAGTATTTT. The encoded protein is CASTPGGPRTDTQYF.

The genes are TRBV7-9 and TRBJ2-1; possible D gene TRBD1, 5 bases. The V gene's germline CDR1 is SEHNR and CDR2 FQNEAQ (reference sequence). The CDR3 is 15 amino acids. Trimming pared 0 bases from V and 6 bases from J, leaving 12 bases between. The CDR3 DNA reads TGTGCCAGCAGCTTAGCCTCGGGCAGGGCCAATGAGCAGTTCTTC. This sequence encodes CASSLASGRANEQFF.

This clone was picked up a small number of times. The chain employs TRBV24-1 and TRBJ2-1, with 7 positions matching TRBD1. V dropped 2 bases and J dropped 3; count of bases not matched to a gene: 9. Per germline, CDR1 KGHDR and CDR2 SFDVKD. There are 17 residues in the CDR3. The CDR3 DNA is TGTGCCACCAGTGATTGGAACGACAGGGTCGGCTACAATGAGCAGTTCTTC. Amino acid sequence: CATSDWNDRVGYNEQFF.

CDR3 protein: CASSSSWGAGADKQYF. The CDR3 DNA sequence: TGTGCCAGCAGCTCCTCCTGGGGAGCGGGGGCAGACAAGCAGTATTTT. The chain combines TRBV7-2 with TRBJ2-3; 8 bases are a match to TRBD2. The CDR3 spans 16 residues. The V gene end was trimmed by 4 bases and the J gene end by 11 bases; junction bases not matched to a gene: 17. Looked up from germline, CDR1 is SGHTA and CDR2 is FQGNSA.

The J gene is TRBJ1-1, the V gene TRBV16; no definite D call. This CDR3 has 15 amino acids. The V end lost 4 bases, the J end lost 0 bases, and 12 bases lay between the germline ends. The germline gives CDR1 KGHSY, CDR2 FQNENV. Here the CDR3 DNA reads TGTGCCAGCAGCCCATCTCAGGTCCTGAACACTGAAGCTTTCTTT. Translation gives CASSPSQVLNTEAFF.

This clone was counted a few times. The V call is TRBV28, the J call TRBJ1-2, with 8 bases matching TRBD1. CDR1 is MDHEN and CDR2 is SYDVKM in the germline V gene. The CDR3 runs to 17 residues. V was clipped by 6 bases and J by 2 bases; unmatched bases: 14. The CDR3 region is CASRGTGGPKPNYGYTF. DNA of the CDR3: TGTGCCAGCAGAGGAACAGGGGGTCCCAAACCGAACTATGGCTACACCTTC.

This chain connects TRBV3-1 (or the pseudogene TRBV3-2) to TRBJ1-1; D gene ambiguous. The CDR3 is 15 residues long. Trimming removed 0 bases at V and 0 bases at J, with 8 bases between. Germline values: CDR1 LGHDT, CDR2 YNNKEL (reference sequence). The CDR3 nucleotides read TGTGCCAGCAGCCAAGATCAGATCATGAACACTGAAGCTTTCTTT. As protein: CASSQDQIMNTEAFF.

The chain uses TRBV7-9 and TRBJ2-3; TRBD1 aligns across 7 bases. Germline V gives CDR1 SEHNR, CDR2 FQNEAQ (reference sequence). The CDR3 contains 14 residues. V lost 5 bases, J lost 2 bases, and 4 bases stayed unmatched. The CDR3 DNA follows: TGTGCCAGCAGCCACGGGACAGACACAGATACGCAGTATTTT. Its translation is CASSHGTDTDTQYF.

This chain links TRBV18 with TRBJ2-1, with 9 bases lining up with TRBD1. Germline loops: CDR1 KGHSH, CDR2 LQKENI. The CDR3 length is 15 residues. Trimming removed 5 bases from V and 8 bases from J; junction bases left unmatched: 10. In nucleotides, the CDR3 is TGTGCCAGCTCATTTCGGGACAGGGAAAGCGATGAGCAGTTCTTC. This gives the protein CASSFRDRESDEQFF.

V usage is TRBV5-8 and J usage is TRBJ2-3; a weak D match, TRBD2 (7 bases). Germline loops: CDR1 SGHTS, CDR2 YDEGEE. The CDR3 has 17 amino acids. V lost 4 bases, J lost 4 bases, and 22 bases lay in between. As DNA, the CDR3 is TGTGCCAGCAGCCCCCCCCTGGGGTGGGGGGGGCCAGATACGCAGTATTTT. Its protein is CASSPPLGWGGPDTQYF.

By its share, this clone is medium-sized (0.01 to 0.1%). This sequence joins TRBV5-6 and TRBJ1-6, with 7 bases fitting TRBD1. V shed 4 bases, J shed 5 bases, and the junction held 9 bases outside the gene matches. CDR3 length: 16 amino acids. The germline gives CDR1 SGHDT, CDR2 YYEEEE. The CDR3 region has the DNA TGTGCCAGCAGCCTGCCGGGACAGAGTCATAATTCACCCCTCCACTTT. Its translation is CASSLPGQSHNSPLHF.

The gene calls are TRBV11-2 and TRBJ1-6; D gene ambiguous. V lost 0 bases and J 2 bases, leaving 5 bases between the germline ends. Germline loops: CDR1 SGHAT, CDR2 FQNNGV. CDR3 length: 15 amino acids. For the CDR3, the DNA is TGTGCCAGCAGCTTAGATTTTACCTATAATTCACCCCTCCACTTT. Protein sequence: CASSLDFTYNSPLHF.

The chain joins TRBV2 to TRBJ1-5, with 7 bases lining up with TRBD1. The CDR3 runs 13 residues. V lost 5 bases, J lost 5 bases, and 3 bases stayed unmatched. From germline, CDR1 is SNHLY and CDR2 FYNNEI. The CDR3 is CASSRDRDQPQHF. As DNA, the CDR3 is TGTGCCAGCAGTAGAGACAGGGATCAGCCCCAGCATTTT. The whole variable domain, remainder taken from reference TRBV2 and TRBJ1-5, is EPEVTQTPSHQVTQMGQEVILRCVPISNHLYFYWYRQILGQKVEFLVSFYNNEISEKSEIFDDQFSVERPDGSNFTLKIRSTKLEDSAMYFCASSRDRDQPQHFGDGTRLSIL.

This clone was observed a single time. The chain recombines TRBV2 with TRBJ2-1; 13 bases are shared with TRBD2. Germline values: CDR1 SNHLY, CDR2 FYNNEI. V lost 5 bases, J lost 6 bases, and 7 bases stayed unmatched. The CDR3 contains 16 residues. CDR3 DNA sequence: TGTGCCAGCAGTAGCTCCACTAGCGGGGGGGCCAATGAGCAGTTCTTC. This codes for CASSSSTSGGANEQFF.

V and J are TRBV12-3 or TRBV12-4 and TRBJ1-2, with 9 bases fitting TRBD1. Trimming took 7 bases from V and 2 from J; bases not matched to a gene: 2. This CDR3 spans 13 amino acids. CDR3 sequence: CASTDRGNYGYTF. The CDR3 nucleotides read TGTGCCAGCACGGACAGGGGAAACTATGGCTACACCTTC.